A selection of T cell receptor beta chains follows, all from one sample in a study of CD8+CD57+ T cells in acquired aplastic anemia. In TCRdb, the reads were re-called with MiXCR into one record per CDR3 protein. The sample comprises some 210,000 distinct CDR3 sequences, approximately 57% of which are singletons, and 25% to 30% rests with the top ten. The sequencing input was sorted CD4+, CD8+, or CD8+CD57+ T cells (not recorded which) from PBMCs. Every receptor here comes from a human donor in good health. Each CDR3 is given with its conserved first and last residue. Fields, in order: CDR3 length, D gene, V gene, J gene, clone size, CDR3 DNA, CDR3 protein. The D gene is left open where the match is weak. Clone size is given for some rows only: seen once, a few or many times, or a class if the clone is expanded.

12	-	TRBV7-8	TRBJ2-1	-	TGTGCCAGCAGCCCAGAGCAAGTTGAGCAGTTCTTC	CASSPEQVEQFF
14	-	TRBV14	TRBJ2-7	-	TGTGCCAGCAGCCCGGACTACCTTACCTACGAGCAGTACTTC	CASSPDYLTYEQYF
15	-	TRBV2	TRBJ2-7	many	TGTGCCAGCAGTGAAGGGGCAGGGGGGCTCTACGAGCAGTACTTC	CASSEGAGGLYEQYF
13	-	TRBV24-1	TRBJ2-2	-	TGTGCCACCGCAGTGAGAAACACCGGGGAGCTGTTTTTT	CATAVRNTGELFF
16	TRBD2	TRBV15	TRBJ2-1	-	TGTGCCACCAGCAGCGCGGGACTAGCGGGGAACAATGAGCAGTTCTTC	CATSSAGLAGNNEQFF
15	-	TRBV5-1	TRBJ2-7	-	TGTGCCAGCAGCCAAGAAGTCGCTCCGTCCTACGAGCAGTACTTC	CASSQEVAPSYEQYF
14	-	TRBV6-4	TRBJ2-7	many	TGTGCCAGCAGTGACTACCCTGCTTCCTACGAGCAGTACTTC	CASSDYPASYEQYF
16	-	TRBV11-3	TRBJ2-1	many	TGTGCCAGCAGCAAGGACCCGCAGCTCCCCTACAATGAGCAGTTCTTC	CASSKDPQLPYNEQFF
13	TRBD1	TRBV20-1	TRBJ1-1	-	TGCAGTGCTACACGACAGGGGCGGACTGAAGCTTTCTTT	CSATRQGRTEAFF
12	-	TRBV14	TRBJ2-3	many	TGTGCCAGCAGCCATCTGGTGAATACGCAGTATTTT	CASSHLVNTQYF
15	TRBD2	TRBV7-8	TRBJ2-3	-	TGTGCCAGCAGCTCTAGCGGGAGGGCAGTAGATACGCAGTATTTT	CASSSSGRAVDTQYF
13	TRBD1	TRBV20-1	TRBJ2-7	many	TGCAGTGCTAGGACAGGGATGGGGTACGAGCAGTACTTC	CSARTGMGYEQYF
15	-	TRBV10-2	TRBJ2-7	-	TGCGCCAGCAGGGCAAGTCGGCAGACCTCCTACGAGCAGTACTTC	CASRASRQTSYEQYF
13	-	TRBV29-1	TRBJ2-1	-	TGCAGCGTTGATGGCGGGGAGGACAATGAGCAGTTCTTC	CSVDGGEDNEQFF